This T cell receptor (beta chain) was recovered during a study of CD8+CD57+ T cells in acquired aplastic anemia. Across the study: Average DNA yield from sorted CD4+ and CD8+ cells was roughly 3 ug. Study conclusions and caveats: Statistical testing detected no significant gap in CD8+ Simpson's diversity between patients and controls.

This clonotype was picked up many times. Its specificity is unknown. An expansion of CD8+CD57+ cells by flow cytometry had been shown in patients chosen for sequencing. Profiling that covered TCR beta VDJ and CDR3 relied on genomic DNA as its template. TCRdb ran MiXCR on the reads and lists one entry per CDR3 protein. The table lists under 250,000 distinct CDR3 sequences, more than 40% of them singletons. The CDR3 totals 16 residues. Germline CDR1 reads SGHTA; CDR2 reads FQGTGA. The V end was cut by 5 bases, the J end by 2 bases, with 17 bases between. The TCR comes from a human donor with aplastic anemia. J is TRBJ2-3 and V is TRBV7-3, with D unresolved. The sequencing sample was made of sorted CD4+, CD8+, or CD8+CD57+ T cells (not recorded which) from PBMCs. The CDR3 reads CASSSPRPGYTDTQYF. CDR3 in DNA: TGTGCCAGCAGCAGCCCCCGGCCGGGCTACACAGATACGCAGTATTTT.